Shown below are 17 T cell receptor beta chains from a single sample sequenced in a study of graft-versus-host responses after intestinal transplantation. Sequencing used immunoSEQ multiplex PCR; TCRdb keeps in-frame clones, though not all of them. The sample records 35,000 to 40,000 clones, roughly nine tenths being singletons. The starting material, graft tissue, was processed to release intraepithelial and lamina propria lymphocytes. The starting material was ileum tissue, obtained less than 210 days after intestinal transplant. These receptors were taken from a human patient who received an intestinal transplant, so some T cells may come from the graft donor.

The CDR3 sequence is CASSRGTSAADTQYF. DNA for the CDR3: TGTGCCAGCAGCCGAGGGACTAGCGCGGCAGATACGCAGTATTTT. The chain uses TRBV4-2 and TRBJ2-3, with 10 bases that match TRBD2. The CDR3 totals 15 residues. Per germline, CDR1 LGHNA and CDR2 YNFKEQ. With V trimmed by 4 bases and J by 4 bases, 5 bases remained unmatched.

The chain has TRBV9 and TRBJ2-6; no clear D. With 0 bases removed from V and 0 bases from J, the gap between germline ends came to 7 bases. CDR1 and CDR2 (germline): SGDLS, YYNGEE. The CDR3 totals 16 residues. CDR3 in DNA: TGTGCCAGCAGCGTAGGACGGAGCTCTGGGGCCAACGTCCTGACTTTC. Protein: CASSVGRSSGANVLTF.

The J gene is TRBJ2-7, the V gene TRBV5-6; tentatively, D is TRBD1 (6 bases). V was trimmed by 2 bases and J by 2 bases, leaving 14 bases between them. This CDR3 is 15 amino acids long. In germline, CDR1 is SGHDT, CDR2 YYEEEE. The CDR3: CASSFKGTPTYEQYF. The CDR3 DNA reads TGTGCCAGCAGCTTTAAAGGGACACCCACCTACGAGCAGTACTTC. The full variable domain, with the rest looked up from reference TRBV5-6 and TRBJ2-7, is DAGVTQSPTHLIKTRGQQVTLRCSPKSGHDTVSWYQQALGQGPQFIFQYYEEEERQRGNFPDRFSGHQFPNYSSELNVNALLLGDSALYLCASSFKGTPTYEQYFGPGTRLTVT.

The rearrangement joins TRBV11-3 to TRBJ2-1, with D maybe TRBD2 (5 bases). The CDR3 length is 12 residues. Germline lookup yields CDR1 SGHNT and CDR2 YENEEA. V lost 5 bases and J 8 bases, leaving 10 bases between the germline ends. The CDR3 DNA reads TGTGCCAGCAGCCCTGGGAGTGATGAGCAGTTCTTC. Its protein is CASSPGSDEQFF.

The chain recombines TRBV19 with TRBJ2-1; 9 bases agree with TRBD2. This CDR3 contains 15 residues. V shed 3 bases and J 8 bases; nucleotides not matched to a gene: 8. CDR1 LNHDA and CDR2 SQIVND come from the germline V gene (reference sequence). In DNA, the CDR3 is TGTGCCAGTAGTATTAAGGGCGGGACTAGCTATGAGCAGTTCTTC. This encodes CASSIKGGTSYEQFF.

This chain joins TRBV28 and TRBJ1-6, with 8 bases matching TRBD1. The CDR3 loop spans 14 amino acids. The junction had 1 base not matched to a gene; V was cut back by 5 bases and J by 4 bases. Germline V gives CDR1 MDHEN, CDR2 SYDVKM. CDR3 DNA: TGTGCCAGCAGTCGGACAGGGTATAATTCACCCCTCCACTTT. Its protein is CASSRTGYNSPLHF.

This clone has a single count. The rearrangement links TRBV27 to TRBJ2-7; 8 bases match TRBD1. Germline assignment: CDR1 MNHEY and CDR2 SMNVEV (reference sequence). CDR3 length: 14 amino acids. The V segment lost 8 bases and the J segment 5 bases; nucleotides outside the gene matches: 11. The CDR3 is CASSFTAGQDEQYF. The CDR3 nucleotides read TGTGCCAGCTCCTTTACTGCGGGACAGGACGAGCAGTACTTC.

J is TRBJ2-5 and V is TRBV29-1, with D hard to call. The CDR3 has 10 residues. The V end was cut by 4 bases, the J end by 5 bases, with 5 bases between. From germline, CDR1 is SQVTM and CDR2 ANQGSEA. The CDR3 sequence is CSVARETQYF. The CDR3, as DNA: TGCAGCGTTGCCCGGGAGACCCAGTACTTC. Variable domain in full (rest from reference TRBV29-1 and TRBJ2-5): SAVISQKPSRDICQRGTSLTIQCQVDSQVTMMFWYRQQPGQSLTLIATANQGSEATYESGFVIDKFPISRPNLTFSTLTVSNMSPEDSSIYLCSVARETQYFGPGTRLLVL.

The V and J genes are TRBV2 and TRBJ2-2; a possible D gene is TRBD2 (6 bases). The V and J ends lost 7 bases and 0 bases respectively, with 12 bases between them. The CDR3 contains 15 residues. Germline CDR1 SNHLY, CDR2 FYNNEI. CDR3 region: CASNVGGSNTGELFF. CDR3 DNA: TGTGCCAGCAATGTTGGAGGGTCGAACACCGGGGAGCTGTTTTTT.

Comments on this clone: Within the sample, other DNA sequences also encode this same CDR3. The V call is TRBV15, the J call TRBJ1-4; possible D gene TRBD1, 5 bases. The CDR3 is 15 amino acids. Germline lookup yields CDR1 LNHNV and CDR2 YYDKDF (reference sequence). V was trimmed by 0 bases and J by 8 bases, leaving 13 bases between them. DNA of the CDR3: TGTGCCACCAGCAGAGATCGGCAGGGACGGGAAAAACTGTTTTTT. It translates to CATSRDRQGREKLFF.

This chain uses TRBV2 with TRBJ2-7; D not resolved. Deletions cut 8 bases from V and 5 bases from J, with 16 bases between. This CDR3 contains 13 residues. CDR1 and CDR2 from the germline V gene are SNHLY and FYNNEI. CDR3 loop: CASVRQNANEQYF. The CDR3 nucleotides are TGTGCCAGCGTGAGACAAAATGCCAACGAGCAGTACTTC. The full variable domain, with the rest looked up from reference TRBV2 and TRBJ2-7, is EPEVTQTPSHQVTQMGQEVILRCVPISNHLYFYWYRQILGQKVEFLVSFYNNEISEKSEIFDDQFSVERPDGSNFTLKIRSTKLEDSAMYFCASVRQNANEQYFGPGTRLTVT.

The chain carries TRBV2 and TRBJ1-2; D is unclear. The CDR3 loop spans 13 amino acids. Germline assignment: CDR1 SNHLY and CDR2 FYNNEI. Trimming removed 2 bases at V and 2 bases at J, with 6 bases between. CDR3 loop: CASSEQKNYGYTF. As DNA, the CDR3 is TGTGCCAGCAGTGAACAGAAGAACTATGGCTACACCTTC.

This clone was observed a handful of times. The chain combines TRBV6-1 with TRBJ1-4; D is unclear. Germline V gene lookup returns CDR1 MNHNS and CDR2 SASEGT. The CDR3 totals 15 residues. Trimming pared 7 bases from V and 0 bases from J, leaving 12 bases between. Written as DNA, the CDR3 is TGTGCCAGCACGGGCTTTCATGCAACTAATGAAAAACTGTTTTTT. This gives the protein CASTGFHATNEKLFF.

This clone was seen only a few times. This sample includes further DNA sequences coding for the same CDR3. In nucleotides, the CDR3 is TGTGCCAGTAGTAGCCCGGGAAGGGGCAATCAGCCCCAGCATTTT. Protein sequence: CASSSPGRGNQPQHF. The chain has TRBV19 and TRBJ1-5, with D hard to call. The germline V gene encodes CDR1 LNHDA and CDR2 SQIVND (reference sequence). Trimming removed 4 bases from V and 2 bases from J, with 12 bases in between. The CDR3 length is 15 residues.

The chain joins TRBV5-4 to TRBJ1-1; D remains ambiguous. From germline, CDR1 is SGHNT and CDR2 YYREEE (reference sequence). Trimming removed 1 base at V and 2 bases at J, with 6 bases between. CDR3 length: 13 residues. DNA for the CDR3: TGTGCCAGCAGCTTGTGGGGTAACACTGAAGCTTTCTTT. It is translated as CASSLWGNTEAFF.

V gene TRBV15 combines with J gene TRBJ2-5; a possible D gene is TRBD1 (7 bases). The DNA end favors TRBJ2-7, so the J call may be wrong. The CDR3 covers 15 residues. Germline V gives CDR1 LNHNV, CDR2 YYDKDF (reference sequence). Written as DNA, the CDR3 is TGTGCCACCAGCCGCGGGACAGCGTATGACTACGAGCAGTACTTC. As protein: CATSRGTAYDYEQYF.

The chain recombines TRBV6-5 with TRBJ2-7, with 11 bases fitting TRBD1. The germline V gene has CDR1 MNHEY and CDR2 SVGAGI. The junction had 1 base not matched to a gene; V was cut back by 4 bases and J by 2 bases. This CDR3 is 14 amino acids long. Here the CDR3 DNA reads TGTGCCAGCAGTTGGGACAGGGGGGCCTACGAGCAGTACTTC. This gives the protein CASSWDRGAYEQYF.